This entry concerns a single T cell receptor beta chain. The CDR3 covers 17 residues. Germline CDR1 reads LNHDA; CDR2 reads SQIVND (reference sequence). V gave up 6 bases and J gave up 1 base, with 19 bases separating them. The authors' processing: Reference gene primer amplification gave nucleated cell count estimates. Measured with immunoSEQ multiplex PCR; TCRdb has only the in-frame clones, and not every one. D and trimming come from the DNA, and the V and J calls and clone size come from that table. The table shows 85,000 to 100,000 clones, with 70% to 80% occurring only once. These data originate in a study of blood T cell repertoires in COVID-19. Study-wide background: Donors in the United States, Italy and Spain gave samples during acute or convalescent COVID-19. T cells, B-cell-depleted T cells, or PBMCs supplied cDNA or gDNA.

Sequenced sample: peripheral blood. The TCR comes from a woman older than 75 with active or convalescent COVID-19. The chain links TRBV19 to TRBJ2-1, with D perhaps matching TRBD2 (6 bases). The DNA of the CDR3 is TGTGCCAGTAGCCCAATTTTCGGGAGAAGGTCCTACAATGAGCAGTTCTTC. Translated, it gives CASSPIFGRRSYNEQFF.